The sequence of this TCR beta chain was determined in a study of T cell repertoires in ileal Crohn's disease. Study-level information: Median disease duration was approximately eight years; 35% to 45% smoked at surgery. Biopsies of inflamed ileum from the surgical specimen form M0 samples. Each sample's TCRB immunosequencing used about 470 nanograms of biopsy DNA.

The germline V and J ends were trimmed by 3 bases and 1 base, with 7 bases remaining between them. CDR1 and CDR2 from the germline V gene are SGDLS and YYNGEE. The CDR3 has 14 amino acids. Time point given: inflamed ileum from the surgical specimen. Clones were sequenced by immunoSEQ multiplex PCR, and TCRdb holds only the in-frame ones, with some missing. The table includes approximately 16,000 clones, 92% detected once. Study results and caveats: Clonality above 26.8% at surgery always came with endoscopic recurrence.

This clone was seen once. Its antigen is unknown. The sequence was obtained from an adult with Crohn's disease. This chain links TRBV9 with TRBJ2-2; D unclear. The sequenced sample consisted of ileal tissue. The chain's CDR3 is CASSARLNTGELFF. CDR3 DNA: TGTGCCAGCAGCGCCCGACTGAACACCGGGGAGCTGTTTTTT.